These 28 T cell receptor beta chains were sequenced from one sample in a study of blood T cell repertoires in COVID-19. Here immunoSEQ multiplex PCR was the method, and the copy in TCRdb shows in-frame clones only, minus some. The sample carries some 110,000 clones, around nine tenths recorded once. Specimen: peripheral blood. These receptors came from a human donor in a cohort sampled during active COVID-19.

This rearrangement joins TRBV9 to TRBJ2-1; TRBD2 matches 14 bases. Losses at the gene ends were 3 bases for V and 9 bases for J; bases not matched to a gene: 8. Germline V lookup: CDR1 SGDLS, CDR2 YYNGEE. The CDR3 is made up of 16 amino acids. Here the CDR3 reads CASSASGTSGSGEQFF. CDR3 bases: TGTGCCAGCAGCGCCTCTGGGACTAGCGGGAGTGGTGAGCAGTTCTTC.

The genes are TRBV19 and TRBJ2-1; TRBD1 matches at 9 bases. Looked up from germline, CDR1 is LNHDA and CDR2 is SQIVND (reference sequence). This CDR3 region has 16 residues. Trimming at V came to 3 bases and at J to 4 bases, leaving 7 bases not matched to a gene. The CDR3, as DNA: TGTGCCAGTAGTATCGCCGGGACAGGGTCATACAATGAGCAGTTCTTC. Protein sequence: CASSIAGTGSYNEQFF.

This sequence joins TRBV6-5 and TRBJ1-1, with D maybe TRBD1 (5 bases). Germline-derived CDR1 and CDR2 are MNHEY and SVGAGI. Trimming removed 2 bases at V and 1 base at J, with 8 bases between. The CDR3 totals 14 residues. CDR3 loop: CASSYGAANTEAFF. For the CDR3, the DNA is TGTGCCAGCAGTTACGGGGCAGCGAACACTGAAGCTTTCTTT.

The DNA of the CDR3 is TGTGCCAGTAGTAGGCAGACAGGGGATCAGCCCCAGCATTTT. It encodes CASSRQTGDQPQHF. V and J are TRBV19 and TRBJ1-5, with 8 bases aligning to TRBD1. After removal of 4 bases from V and 5 bases from J, the junction contained 4 bases not matched to a gene. CDR1 is LNHDA and CDR2 is SQIVND in the germline V gene (reference sequence). There are 14 residues in the CDR3.

This rearrangement joins TRBV9 to TRBJ1-4, with D perhaps matching TRBD1 (5 bases). This CDR3 spans 15 amino acids. V lost 4 bases and J lost 0, with 10 bases in between. Germline CDR1 reads SGDLS; CDR2 reads YYNGEE. As DNA, the CDR3 is TGTGCCAGCAGCCTCTCAGGGACAACTAATGAAAAACTGTTTTTT. This encodes CASSLSGTTNEKLFF. The full variable domain, its missing parts supplied by reference TRBV9 and TRBJ1-4, is DSGVTQTPKHLITATGQRVTLRCSPRSGDLSVYWYQQSLDQGLQFLIQYYNGEERAKGNILERFSAQQFPDLHSELNLSSLELGDSALYFCASSLSGTTNEKLFFGSGTQLSVL.

The chain couples TRBV6-6 to TRBJ2-3; no firm D call. V was shortened by 6 bases and J by 2 bases, with 3 bases between the two germline ends. Germline V gene lookup returns CDR1 MNHNY and CDR2 SVGAGI (reference sequence). The CDR3 runs 11 residues. CDR3 amino acids: CASSLTDTQYF. The CDR3 nucleotides are TGTGCCAGCAGCCTCACAGATACGCAGTATTTT.

The rearrangement joins TRBV7-9 to TRBJ1-1; D is uncertain. V shed 3 bases and J shed 8 bases, with 13 bases lying between them. The V gene's germline CDR1 is SEHNR and CDR2 FQNEAQ (reference sequence). CDR3 size: 13 residues. Here the CDR3 reads CASSLLVGGEAFF. The CDR3, as DNA: TGTGCCAGCAGCTTGTTAGTGGGCGGGGAAGCTTTCTTT.

The V call is TRBV2, the J call TRBJ2-2; 7 bases agree with TRBD1. V lost 6 bases to trimming and J lost 1 base; unmatched junction nucleotides: 5. The CDR3 totals 15 residues. Germline-derived CDR1 and CDR2 are SNHLY and FYNNEI. The CDR3 region has the DNA TGTGCCAGCAGAGGGGGCTATCAGAACACCGGGGAGCTGTTTTTT. This gives the protein CASRGGYQNTGELFF.

The V and J genes are TRBV18 and TRBJ1-1; D is perhaps TRBD1 (6 bases). With 6 bases removed from V and 3 bases from J, the gap between germline ends came to 11 bases. Per the germline V gene, CDR1 is KGHSH and CDR2 is LQKENI. The CDR3 is made up of 13 amino acids. CDR3 sequence (DNA): TGTGCCAGCTCGGCAGGGGAAGACACTGAAGCTTTCTTT. It is translated as CASSAGEDTEAFF.

V and J are TRBV18 and TRBJ2-3; 9 bases match TRBD2. Germline V gene sequence: CDR1 KGHSH, CDR2 LQKENI. The V gene end was trimmed by 2 bases and the J gene end by 5 bases; junction bases not matched to a gene: 11. CDR3 length: 17 amino acids. CDR3 coding DNA: TGTGCCAGCTCACCAATTACGACGCGGGGGGGCCAAGATACGCAGTATTTT. Translation gives CASSPITTRGGQDTQYF.

The chain combines TRBV27 with TRBJ2-7; D possibly corresponds to TRBD1 (5 bases). CDR3 length: 16 residues. CDR1 and CDR2 from the germline V gene are MNHEY and SMNVEV (reference sequence). V lost 6 bases to trimming and J lost 6 bases, with 24 bases between them. For the CDR3, the DNA is TGTGCCAGCAGCTCCCCACAGGAGACCCTAATATGCGAGCAGTACTTC. Amino acid sequence: CASSSPQETLICEQYF.

J is TRBJ2-3 and V is TRBV30; the D is unclear. V lost 0 bases to trimming and J lost 6 bases, with 10 bases between them. Germline V gene data show CDR1 as GTSNPN and CDR2 as SVGIG (reference sequence). The length of the CDR3 is 13 residues. This CDR3 is CAWSVIGADTQYF. Written as DNA, the CDR3 is TGTGCCTGGAGTGTAATCGGAGCGGATACGCAGTATTTT.

This clone appeared a single time. V usage is TRBV5-1 and J usage is TRBJ1-1; no definite D call. V was cut by 3 bases and J by 0 bases, with 12 bases left in between. The germline gives CDR1 SGHRS, CDR2 YFSETQ. CDR3 length: 15 amino acids. CDR3 region: CASSSTLRVNTEAFF. Written as DNA, the CDR3 is TGCGCCAGCAGCTCGACCCTCCGGGTGAACACTGAAGCTTTCTTT.

The chain employs TRBV11-2 and TRBJ2-1; 8 nucleotides line up with TRBD2. The CDR3 runs to 16 residues. With V trimmed by 3 bases and J by 6 bases, 10 bases remained unmatched. Germline loops: CDR1 SGHAT, CDR2 FQNNGV. CDR3 bases: TGTGCCAGCAGCTTTACCCATGGACTAGCAGCCAATGAGCAGTTCTTC. Translating gives CASSFTHGLAANEQFF.

The chain links TRBV5-1 to TRBJ2-1; weak D call: TRBD2 (5 bases). The length of the CDR3 is 14 residues. Germline V gene sequence: CDR1 SGHRS, CDR2 YFSETQ. V was trimmed by 5 bases and J by 0 bases, leaving 9 bases between them. CDR3 in amino acids: CASRDSSSYNEQFF. DNA of the CDR3: TGCGCCAGCAGGGACTCGAGCTCCTACAATGAGCAGTTCTTC. Together with reference TRBV5-1 and TRBJ2-1, the CDR3 gives the full variable domain: KAGVTQTPRYLIKTRGQQVTLSCSPISGHRSVSWYQQTPGQGLQFLFEYFSETQRNKGNFPGRFSGRQFSNSRSEMNVSTLELGDSALYLCASRDSSSYNEQFFGPGTRLTVL.

CDR3 DNA: TGCGCCAGCAGCCTCGCGACAGGGGTCGGTGGCTACACCTTC. Translating it yields CASSLATGVGGYTF. V is TRBV4-3 and J is TRBJ1-2, with 8 positions matching TRBD1. This CDR3 is 14 amino acids long. Germline trimming cut 4 bases from V and 7 bases from J; bases unmatched to any gene: 8. Per germline, CDR1 LGHNA and CDR2 YSLEER.

This chain connects TRBV27 to TRBJ2-2; the D is unclear. V gave up 3 bases and J gave up 1 base, with 3 bases separating them. Looked up from germline, CDR1 is MNHEY and CDR2 is SMNVEV (reference sequence). This CDR3 contains 13 residues. CDR3 amino acids: CASSFLNTGELFF. The CDR3 DNA is TGTGCCAGCAGTTTCTTGAACACCGGGGAGCTGTTTTTT.

J is TRBJ2-1 and V is TRBV7-2; 7 positions agree with TRBD2. V lost 5 bases and J lost 9; bases outside the gene matches: 4. The CDR3 consists of 12 residues. Per germline, CDR1 SGHTA and CDR2 FQGNSA. The CDR3 spells CASSLTGGEQFF. For the CDR3, the DNA is TGTGCCAGCAGCCTGACGGGAGGTGAGCAGTTCTTC.

This clone is medium-sized in the sample. The gene calls are TRBV3-1 (or the pseudogene TRBV3-2) and TRBJ1-6; TRBD1 is a possible D gene (5 bases). Germline V gene sequence: CDR1 LGHDT, CDR2 YNNKEL (reference sequence). The CDR3 has 13 residues. The V end lost 2 bases, the J end lost 9 bases, and 8 bases lay between the germline ends. The CDR3 reads CASSQMTASPLHF. CDR3 DNA: TGTGCCAGCAGCCAAATGACAGCTTCACCCCTCCACTTT.

The V and J genes are TRBV3-1 (or the pseudogene TRBV3-2) and TRBJ1-2, with unresolved D. Germline CDR1 is LGHDT and CDR2 is YNNKEL (reference sequence). The germline V and J ends were trimmed by 4 bases and 4 bases, with 16 bases remaining between them. The CDR3 extends over 15 amino acids. The CDR3 sequence is CASSPLWYGVYGYTF. Here the CDR3 DNA reads TGTGCCAGCAGCCCCCTTTGGTACGGGGTCTATGGCTACACCTTC.

This clone was observed once. The chain combines TRBV5-4 with TRBJ2-7; 8 bases agree with TRBD1. Germline-derived CDR1 and CDR2 are SGHNT and YYREEE (reference sequence). The CDR3 covers 17 residues. Trimming took 0 bases from V and 2 from J; bases not matched to a gene: 10. The CDR3 is CASSLDGGTGATYEQYF. DNA for the CDR3: TGTGCCAGCAGCTTGGATGGGGGGACAGGCGCTACCTACGAGCAGTACTTC.

This clone has a handful of counts. The chain links TRBV6-6 to TRBJ2-7; 7 bases agree with TRBD1. Trimming removed 0 bases from V and 3 bases from J; junction bases left unmatched: 2. This CDR3 is built from 14 residues. Germline V gene lookup returns CDR1 MNHNY and CDR2 SVGAGI (reference sequence). This CDR3 reads CASSYSGTDYEQYF. CDR3 nucleotides: TGTGCCAGCAGTTACTCCGGGACAGACTACGAGCAGTACTTC.

This chain joins TRBV6-5 and TRBJ2-1, with TRBD2 matching over 13 bases. The J segment lost 10 bases and the V segment lost 2 bases, leaving 8 bases of the junction unmatched. This CDR3 is built from 16 residues. Germline V gene lookup returns CDR1 MNHEY and CDR2 SVGAGI. CDR3 bases: TGTGCCAGCAGTTACATCCGGACTAGCGGGAGCCGGGAGCAGTTCTTC. It codes for CASSYIRTSGSREQFF.

This clone has only one observation. This chain connects TRBV29-1 to TRBJ1-2; possibly TRBD1 for D (5 bases). V lost 6 bases and J lost 4, with 9 bases in between. Germline V gene data show CDR1 as SQVTM and CDR2 as ANQGSEA. This CDR3 comprises 11 residues. CDR3 nucleotides: TGCAGCGTGAACGGGGGCTATGGCTACACCTTC. Translating gives CSVNGGYGYTF.

The V call is TRBV18, the J call TRBJ2-1, with TRBD2 matching 7 bases. This CDR3 is 16 amino acids long. With V trimmed by 4 bases and J by 4 bases, 10 bases remained unmatched. CDR1 and CDR2 from the germline V gene are KGHSH and LQKENI. CDR3 bases: TGTGCCAGCTCACAAAGGCTAGCGGAAGGGTACAATGAGCAGTTCTTC. Its translation is CASSQRLAEGYNEQFF.

The chain has TRBV6-2 or TRBV6-3 and TRBJ2-7, with D perhaps TRBD1 (6 bases). The CDR3 length is 14 residues. Germline lookup yields CDR1 MNHEY and CDR2 SVGEGT. V lost 1 base and J 2 bases, leaving 9 bases between the germline ends. CDR3 bases: TGTGCCAGCAGTTACTGGGGGCTGGCCTACGAGCAGTACTTC. This translates into CASSYWGLAYEQYF.

The chain has TRBV7-2 and TRBJ2-5, with 8 bases lining up with TRBD2. The CDR3 loop spans 13 amino acids. Germline V gene lookup returns CDR1 SGHTA and CDR2 FQGNSA. V lost 0 bases, J lost 10 bases, and 4 bases stayed unmatched. The CDR3 sequence: CASSLASGVLQYF. Here the CDR3 DNA reads TGTGCCAGCAGCTTAGCTAGCGGGGTCCTCCAGTACTTC.

The chain employs TRBV27 and TRBJ2-7, with D possibly matching TRBD2 (6 bases). Trimming left V 2 bases short and J 3 bases short, with 8 bases between. CDR1 MNHEY and CDR2 SMNVEV come from the germline V gene (reference sequence). The CDR3 spans 13 residues. CDR3 coding DNA: TGTGCCAGCAGTTTAATGGGGGGCTACGAGCAGTACTTC. Encoded protein: CASSLMGGYEQYF.